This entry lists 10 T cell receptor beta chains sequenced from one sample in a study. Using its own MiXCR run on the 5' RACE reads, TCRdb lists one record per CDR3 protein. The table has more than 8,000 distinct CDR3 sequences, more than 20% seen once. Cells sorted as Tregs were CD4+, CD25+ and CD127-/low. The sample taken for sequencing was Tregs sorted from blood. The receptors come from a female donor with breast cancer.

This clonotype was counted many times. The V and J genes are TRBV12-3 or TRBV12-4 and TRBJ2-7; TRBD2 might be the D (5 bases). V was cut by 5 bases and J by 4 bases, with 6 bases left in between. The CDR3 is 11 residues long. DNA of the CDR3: TGTGCCAGCAGTCCGGGATACGAGCAGTACTTC. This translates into CASSPGYEQYF.

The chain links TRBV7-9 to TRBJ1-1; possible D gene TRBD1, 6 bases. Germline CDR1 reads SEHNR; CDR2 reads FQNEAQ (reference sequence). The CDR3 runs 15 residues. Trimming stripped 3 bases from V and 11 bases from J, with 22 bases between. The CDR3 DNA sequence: TGTGCCAGCAGCTTGGGAAAGGGGGTAGGGACTGGGGCTTTCTTT. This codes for CASSLGKGVGTGAFF.

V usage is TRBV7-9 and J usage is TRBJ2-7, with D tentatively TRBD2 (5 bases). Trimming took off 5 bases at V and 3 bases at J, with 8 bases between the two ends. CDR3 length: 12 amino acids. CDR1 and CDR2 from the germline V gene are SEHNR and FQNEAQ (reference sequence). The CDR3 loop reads CASSPLVYEQYF. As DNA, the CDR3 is TGTGCCAGCAGCCCACTAGTCTACGAGCAGTACTTC.

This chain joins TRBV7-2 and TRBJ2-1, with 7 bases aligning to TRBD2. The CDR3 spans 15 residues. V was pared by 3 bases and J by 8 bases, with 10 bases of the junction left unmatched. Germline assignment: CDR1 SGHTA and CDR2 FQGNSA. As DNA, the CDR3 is TGTGCCAGCAGCTTCGGACTAGAGTCTTCGTATGAGCAGTTCTTC. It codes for CASSFGLESSYEQFF.

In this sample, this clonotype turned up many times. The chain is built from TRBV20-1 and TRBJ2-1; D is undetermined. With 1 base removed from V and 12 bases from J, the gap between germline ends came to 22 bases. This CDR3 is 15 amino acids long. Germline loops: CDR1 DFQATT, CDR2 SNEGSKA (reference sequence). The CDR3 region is CSARARFGPAWGQFF. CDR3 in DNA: TGCAGTGCTAGAGCCCGATTCGGACCAGCCTGGGGGCAGTTCTTC.

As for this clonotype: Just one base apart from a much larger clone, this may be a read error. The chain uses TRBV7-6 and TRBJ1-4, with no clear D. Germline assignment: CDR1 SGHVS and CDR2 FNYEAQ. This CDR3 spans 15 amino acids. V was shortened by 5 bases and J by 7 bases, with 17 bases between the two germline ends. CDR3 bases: TGTGCCAGCAGCAACCACATAACAGAGGGTGAAAAACTGTTTTTT. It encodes CASSNHITEGEKLFF.

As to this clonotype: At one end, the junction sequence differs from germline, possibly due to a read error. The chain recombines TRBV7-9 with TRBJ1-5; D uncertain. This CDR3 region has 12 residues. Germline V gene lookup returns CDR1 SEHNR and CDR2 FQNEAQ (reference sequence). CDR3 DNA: TGTGCCAGCAGCGAGGTTAATCAGCACCAGCATTTT. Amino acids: CASSEVNQHQHF.

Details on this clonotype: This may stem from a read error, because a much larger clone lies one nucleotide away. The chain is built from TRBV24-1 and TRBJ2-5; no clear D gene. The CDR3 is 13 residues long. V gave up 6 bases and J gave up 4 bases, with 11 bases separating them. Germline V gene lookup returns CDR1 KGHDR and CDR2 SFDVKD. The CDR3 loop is CATSPRKGETQYF. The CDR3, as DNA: TGTGCCACCAGTCCCAGAAAGGGAGAGACCCAGTACTTC.

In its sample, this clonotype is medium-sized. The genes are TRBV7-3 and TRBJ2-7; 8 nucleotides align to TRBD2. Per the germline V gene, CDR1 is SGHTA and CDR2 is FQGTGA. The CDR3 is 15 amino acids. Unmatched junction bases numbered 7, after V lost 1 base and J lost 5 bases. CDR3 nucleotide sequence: TGTGCCAGCAGCTTAAGCCCGGGACTAGGAGACGAGCAGTACTTC. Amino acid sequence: CASSLSPGLGDEQYF.

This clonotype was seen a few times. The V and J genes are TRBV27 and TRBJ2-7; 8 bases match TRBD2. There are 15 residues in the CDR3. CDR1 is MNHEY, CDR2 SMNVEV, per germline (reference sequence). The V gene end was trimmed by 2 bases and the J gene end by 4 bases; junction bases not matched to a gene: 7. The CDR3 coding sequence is TGTGCCAGCAGTTTAGGGGCGGGAGGTATGTACGAGCAGTACTTC. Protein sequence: CASSLGAGGMYEQYF.